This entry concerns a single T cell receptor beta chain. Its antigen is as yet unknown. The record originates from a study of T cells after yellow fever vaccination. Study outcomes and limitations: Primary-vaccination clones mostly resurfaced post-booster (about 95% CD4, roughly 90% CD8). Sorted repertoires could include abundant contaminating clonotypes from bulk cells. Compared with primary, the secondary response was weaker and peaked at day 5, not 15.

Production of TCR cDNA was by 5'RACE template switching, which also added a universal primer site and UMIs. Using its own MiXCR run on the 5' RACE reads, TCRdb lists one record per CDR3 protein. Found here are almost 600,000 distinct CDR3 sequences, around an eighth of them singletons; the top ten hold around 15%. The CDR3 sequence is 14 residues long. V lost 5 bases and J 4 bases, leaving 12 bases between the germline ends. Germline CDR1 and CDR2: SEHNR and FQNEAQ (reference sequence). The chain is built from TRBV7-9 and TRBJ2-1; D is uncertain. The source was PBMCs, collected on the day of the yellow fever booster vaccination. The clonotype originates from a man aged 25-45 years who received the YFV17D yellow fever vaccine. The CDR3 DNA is TGTGCCAGCAGCAGGGCTGGGGATTACAATGAGCAGTTCTTC. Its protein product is CASSRAGDYNEQFF.